The 30 T cell receptor beta chains in this list originate from one sample, sequenced in a study of T cell repertoires in cytomegalovirus infection. TCRdb redid the calling of the reads with MiXCR, one entry per CDR3 protein. The sample contains approximately 110,000 distinct CDR3 sequences, roughly 41% of which appear only once. Their antigens are not known. The sample consisted of CD8+ T cells from cultured PBMCs, taken from culture after CMV antigen stimulation. Every receptor here comes from a human donor in good health (CMV status not recorded). Some clones in this sample may be carry-over from other donors' samples.

The rearrangement joins TRBV15 to TRBJ1-2; D unresolved. The CDR3 runs to 12 residues. CDR1 is LNHNV, CDR2 YYDKDF, per germline (reference sequence). The CDR3 is CATSGTNYGYTF. CDR3 nucleotide sequence: TGTGCTACCTCTGGGACTAACTATGGCTACACCTTC.

The genes are TRBV7-3 and TRBJ2-3, with 11 bases matching TRBD2. Germline CDR1 is SGHTA and CDR2 is FQGTGA. The length of the CDR3 is 18 residues. The V gene end was trimmed by 0 bases and the J gene end by 0 bases; junction bases not matched to a gene: 5. In nucleotides, the CDR3 is TGTGCCAGCAGCTTAACCCTAGCGGGGGGAACGAGCACAGATACGCAGTATTTT. The encoded protein is CASSLTLAGGTSTDTQYF.

V gene TRBV6-1 combines with J gene TRBJ1-5, with D maybe TRBD1 (5 bases). CDR3 size: 14 residues. V was clipped by 6 bases and J by 0 bases, with 9 bases between them. Germline assignment: CDR1 MNHNS and CDR2 SASEGT. The CDR3 sequence is CASRTENSNQPQHF. DNA for the CDR3: TGTGCCAGCAGGACAGAAAATAGCAATCAGCCCCAGCATTTT.

This clonotype occurred once. A much more abundant neighbour one base away suggests this may be a read error. The rearrangement joins TRBV11-1 to TRBJ1-5; no clear D gene. The CDR3 has 16 residues. Germline-derived CDR1 and CDR2 are SGHAT and FQDESV (reference sequence). Trimming took off 1 base at V and 7 bases at J, with 17 bases between the two ends. The DNA for the CDR3 is TGTGCCAGCAGCTTAGGGGCGGCAGATATACAGCAGCCCCAGCATTTT. This gives the protein CASSLGAADIQQPQHF.

The CDR3 reads CASSLGGASDEQFF. In DNA, the CDR3 is TGTGCCAGCAGTCTCGGGGGGGCCTCGGATGAGCAGTTCTTC. This chain connects TRBV6-5 to TRBJ2-1, with 8 nucleotides matching TRBD2. Trimming removed 5 bases from V and 8 bases from J; junction bases left unmatched: 8. Germline lookup yields CDR1 MNHEY and CDR2 SVGAGI. CDR3 length: 14 residues.

This clonotype has a count of ten or more. The rearrangement links TRBV2 to TRBJ2-5, with 7 positions matching TRBD1. Germline V lookup: CDR1 SNHLY, CDR2 FYNNEI. The CDR3 length is 15 residues. Losses at the gene ends were 6 bases for V and 1 base for J; bases not matched to a gene: 8. The CDR3 coding sequence is TGTGCCAGCAGGGAACTGGGACAGTTCCAAGAGACCCAGTACTTC. Amino acid sequence: CASRELGQFQETQYF.

V usage is TRBV7-2 and J usage is TRBJ2-2, with D unclear. This CDR3 spans 12 amino acids. CDR1 and CDR2 (germline): SGHTA, FQGNSA. V was shortened by 6 bases and J by 4 bases, with 6 bases between the two germline ends. CDR3 protein: CASRLGTGELFF. In DNA, the CDR3 is TGTGCCAGCAGACTGGGCACCGGGGAGCTGTTTTTT.

The chain is built from TRBV7-9 and TRBJ1-1; D gene ambiguous. V dropped 4 bases and J dropped 4 bases, with 7 bases sitting between them. The CDR3 runs 12 residues. Germline CDR1 is SEHNR and CDR2 is FQNEAQ (reference sequence). CDR3 in DNA: TGTGCCAGCAGCTCCCGGAGCACTGAAGCTTTCTTT. This gives the protein CASSSRSTEAFF.

The chain is built from TRBV4-1 and TRBJ1-1, with 7 bases matching TRBD1. Germline CDR1 and CDR2: MGHRA and YSYEKL. There are 14 residues in the CDR3. The junction had 2 bases not matched to a gene; V was cut back by 3 bases and J by 1 base. This CDR3 is CASSQTGPNTEAFF. The CDR3 DNA is TGCGCCAGCAGCCAGACAGGGCCGAACACTGAAGCTTTCTTT.

This clonotype occurred once. The rearrangement uses TRBV7-2 and TRBJ2-4; TRBD1 might be the D (7 bases). The germline V gene encodes CDR1 SGHTA and CDR2 FQGNSA. This CDR3 comprises 14 residues. V was clipped by 5 bases and J by 7 bases, with 15 bases between them. CDR3: CASSPRGTDNIQYF. The DNA of the CDR3 is TGTGCCAGCAGCCCTCGCGGGACAGATAACATTCAGTACTTC.

J is TRBJ2-2 and V is TRBV28, with D perhaps TRBD1 (6 bases). Germline CDR1 is MDHEN and CDR2 is SYDVKM. The germline V and J ends were trimmed by 2 bases and 7 bases, with 14 bases remaining between them. This CDR3 spans 15 amino acids. The CDR3 DNA reads TGTGCCAGCAGTTTAATTACAGGGTGGATCGGGGAGCTGTTTTTT. It codes for CASSLITGWIGELFF.

The V call is TRBV28, the J call TRBJ2-1; perhaps TRBD1 as D (6 bases). The V and J ends lost 6 bases and 0 bases respectively, with 9 bases between them. Germline values: CDR1 MDHEN, CDR2 SYDVKM. The CDR3 runs to 14 residues. Here the CDR3 reads CASRDSSSYNEQFF. DNA for the CDR3: TGTGCCAGCAGGGACAGCAGCTCCTACAATGAGCAGTTCTTC.

The V call is TRBV6-1, the J call TRBJ2-2; TRBD1 matches 7 bases. Germline assignment: CDR1 MNHNS and CDR2 SASEGT. The V segment lost 2 bases and the J segment 4 bases; nucleotides outside the gene matches: 7. The CDR3 length is 16 residues. Here the CDR3 DNA reads TGTGCCAGCAGTGAAACTGACAGGGAATTCACCGGGGAGCTGTTTTTT. This sequence encodes CASSETDREFTGELFF.

The chain couples TRBV27 to TRBJ1-2; D is perhaps TRBD1 (6 bases). CDR1 MNHEY and CDR2 SMNVEV come from the germline V gene (reference sequence). With 2 bases removed from V and 2 bases from J, the gap between germline ends came to 12 bases. The CDR3 contains 15 residues. The CDR3 sequence is CASSLSRTGNYGYTF. The CDR3 coding sequence is TGTGCCAGCAGTTTAAGCCGCACAGGGAACTATGGCTACACCTTC.

This clonotype was recorded at least ten times. The germline gene is not matched at one end of the junction; a read error may be the cause. This chain uses TRBV5-4 with TRBJ2-7; D perhaps matches TRBD2 (6 bases). The CDR3 is 14 amino acids. CDR1 and CDR2 from the germline V gene are SGHNT and YYREEE (reference sequence). The CDR3, as DNA: TGTGCCAGCAGTTTGGGAGGAGGGAACAACGAGCAGTACTTC. As protein: CASSLGGGNNEQYF.

The chain is built from TRBV4-1 and TRBJ2-5; 10 bases agree with TRBD2. Germline V gene sequence: CDR1 MGHRA, CDR2 YSYEKL. This CDR3 has 18 amino acids. V shed 3 bases, J shed 5 bases, and the junction held 15 bases outside the gene matches. CDR3 DNA sequence: TGCGCCAGCAGCCATGGGGCCAGGCTAGCGGGGGTAAGGGAGACCCAGTACTTC. It yields the protein CASSHGARLAGVRETQYF.

This clonotype was detected only a few times. The V and J genes are TRBV5-4 and TRBJ2-1; the D is unclear. Trimming removed 0 bases from V and 3 bases from J, with 4 bases in between. Germline CDR1 and CDR2: SGHNT and YYREEE (reference sequence). The length of the CDR3 is 13 residues. The CDR3 region is CASSLAYYNEQFF. As DNA, the CDR3 is TGTGCCAGCAGCTTGGCCTACTACAATGAGCAGTTCTTC. Using reference TRBV5-4 and TRBJ2-1 for the parts outside the CDR3, the full variable domain is ETGVTQSPTHLIKTRGQQVTLRCSSQSGHNTVSWYQQALGQGPQFIFQYYREEENGRGNFPPRFSGLQFPNYSSELNVNALELDDSALYLCASSLAYYNEQFFGPGTRLTVL.

This clonotype was counted only a few times. CDR3 DNA sequence: TGTGCCAGGAACCCGCTACCGTATGGACAAAAAGAAAAACTGTTTTTT. Its protein product is CARNPLPYGQKEKLFF. The chain is built from TRBV6-6 and TRBJ1-4, with a tentative D call TRBD1 (5 bases). V dropped 9 bases and J dropped 8 bases, with 25 bases sitting between them. The germline V gene has CDR1 MNHNY and CDR2 SVGAGI (reference sequence). The CDR3 is 16 residues long.

This clonotype showed up many times. The CDR3 DNA reads as TGCGCCAGCAGCCAAGGCCCGAACACTGAAGCTTTCTTT. Its translation is CASSQGPNTEAFF. The V call is TRBV4-1, the J call TRBJ1-1, with D unresolved. Germline-derived CDR1 and CDR2 are MGHRA and YSYEKL. V lost 1 base and J 1 base, leaving 4 bases between the germline ends. CDR3 length equals 13 residues.

The chain couples TRBV28 to TRBJ2-3, with 7 bases identical to TRBD1. The CDR3 covers 16 residues. Germline V gene data show CDR1 as MDHEN and CDR2 as SYDVKM. V was clipped by 3 bases and J by 2 bases; unmatched bases: 8. The CDR3 DNA follows: TGTGCCAGCAGTTTTTTGGGACAGTCCCCCACAGATACGCAGTATTTT. It specifies CASSFLGQSPTDTQYF.

This chain joins TRBV14 and TRBJ2-7; 7 bases align to TRBD2. The germline CDR1 and CDR2 sequences are SGHDN and FVKESK. The CDR3 runs 16 residues. V lost 0 bases to trimming and J lost 0 bases; unmatched junction nucleotides: 5. CDR3 DNA sequence: TGTGCCAGCAGCCAAGATGGACGGGGGGACTCCTACGAGCAGTACTTC. Translating it yields CASSQDGRGDSYEQYF.

Turning to this clonotype: Relative to the germline gene, one junction end is altered; a read error may explain this. The chain uses TRBV4-1 and TRBJ1-2; D is possibly TRBD1 (5 bases). CDR1 and CDR2 (germline): MGHRA, YSYEKL. This CDR3 spans 15 amino acids. CDR3: CANSQDTGPGHGYTF. The CDR3 DNA sequence: TGCGCCAACAGCCAAGATACAGGCCCAGGTCATGGCTACACCTTC.

The chain employs TRBV5-6 and TRBJ2-7; 7 nucleotides match TRBD2. The CDR3 spans 14 residues. The germline gives CDR1 SGHDT, CDR2 YYEEEE. V lost 6 bases to trimming and J lost 3 bases; unmatched junction nucleotides: 9. The CDR3 nucleotides read TGTGCCAGCACCACTGCGGGGGTGAACTACGAGCAGTACTTC. This codes for CASTTAGVNYEQYF.

This clonotype was seen at least ten times. The V call is TRBV7-2, the J call TRBJ2-7, with 8 nucleotides matching TRBD2. Germline trimming cut 2 bases from V and 0 bases from J; bases unmatched to any gene: 3. The CDR3 loop spans 15 amino acids. The germline V gene has CDR1 SGHTA and CDR2 FQGNSA. The CDR3 reads CASSLIAGYSYEQYF. CDR3 DNA sequence: TGTGCCAGCAGCTTAATAGCGGGGTACTCCTACGAGCAGTACTTC.

In the case of this clonotype: This may be a read error, as it is one base from a much larger clone. The CDR3 does not end in the conserved phenylalanine or tryptophan, so this is likely a read error. This chain connects TRBV27 to TRBJ1-2; 8 bases map to TRBD1. The germline CDR1 and CDR2 sequences are MNHEY and SMNVEV (reference sequence). The CDR3 spans 12 residues. The V and J ends lost 7 bases and 4 bases, in that order; junction bases with no gene match: 2. This CDR3 is CASTTGGYGYTY. The CDR3 DNA sequence: TGTGCCAGCACCACAGGGGGCTATGGCTACACCTAC.

This clonotype occurred a few times. The genes are TRBV7-2 and TRBJ2-3; 7 positions match TRBD1. Trimming took 4 bases from V and 5 from J; bases not matched to a gene: 9. Germline V lookup: CDR1 SGHTA, CDR2 FQGNSA. CDR3 size: 15 residues. CDR3 loop: CASSSIDRDGDTQYF. CDR3 DNA sequence: TGTGCCAGCAGCTCAATCGACAGGGATGGAGATACGCAGTATTTT.

This clonotype was detected only a few times. CDR3 DNA sequence: TGTGCCAGCACTCAGGGATCCGAAAAACTGTTTTTT. Translation gives CASTQGSEKLFF. The chain joins TRBV12-3 or TRBV12-4 to TRBJ1-4; D is possibly TRBD1 (5 bases). The CDR3 runs to 12 residues. With 7 bases removed from V and 8 bases from J, the gap between germline ends came to 11 bases.

The rearrangement joins TRBV19 to TRBJ1-1, with D possibly matching TRBD1 (5 bases). Germline CDR1 LNHDA, CDR2 SQIVND (reference sequence). The V gene lost 8 bases and the J gene lost 0 bases, with 13 bases spanning the gap. This CDR3 is 14 amino acids long. CDR3 DNA: TGTGCCAGTCGACAAACAGGTATGAACACTGAAGCTTTCTTT. It specifies CASRQTGMNTEAFF. The complete variable domain, with remaining parts taken from reference TRBV19 and TRBJ1-1, reads DGGITQSPKYLFRKEGQNVTLSCEQNLNHDAMYWYRQDPGQGLRLIYYSQIVNDFQKGDIAEGYSVSREKKESFPLTVTSAQKNPTAFYLCASRQTGMNTEAFFGQGTRLTVV.

The chain is built from TRBV7-6 and TRBJ2-5; D unresolved. Germline V gives CDR1 SGHVS, CDR2 FNYEAQ. The germline V and J ends were trimmed by 3 bases and 1 base, with 6 bases remaining between them. This CDR3 contains 13 residues. CDR3 sequence: CASSFSPQETQYF. CDR3 sequence (DNA): TGTGCCAGCAGCTTCAGCCCCCAAGAGACCCAGTACTTC.

The chain couples TRBV9 to TRBJ2-1; possible D gene TRBD1, 6 bases. Germline CDR1 is SGDLS and CDR2 is YYNGEE. Deletions cut 0 bases from V and 9 bases from J, with 19 bases between. This CDR3 has 16 residues. The CDR3 reads CASSVDGQPTVGEQFF. The CDR3 nucleotides are TGTGCCAGCAGCGTAGATGGACAGCCTACGGTCGGTGAGCAGTTCTTC.